The next 22 T cell receptor beta chains were all read from a single sample in a study of OX40 agonist ivuxolimab in advanced cancers. The library was made by the immunoSEQ multiplex PCR assay. This is the immuneACCESS table as TCRdb keeps it, with only in-frame sequences that have V and J called. A part of the clones is gone; compared with another copy, unresolved V genes explain less than half, and the rest is unexplained. Across this sample there are 20,000 to 30,000 clones, with 75% to 90% seen only once. The ten largest clones take up approximately 10% of the sample. The material sequenced was CD4+ or CD8+ T cells sorted from blood, taken in a trial of the OX40 agonist ivuxolimab. The receptors were gathered from an adult with an advanced solid tumor such as melanoma, head and neck, liver or kidney cancer.

J is TRBJ2-5 and V is TRBV5-3, with D unclear. TRBV5-3 is an ORF, with its function uncertain. V was clipped by 2 bases and J by 2 bases, with 7 bases between them. This CDR3 has 13 residues. The CDR3 reads CARSLGQQETQYF. The CDR3 DNA follows: TGTGCCAGAAGCTTAGGTCAGCAAGAGACCCAGTACTTC.

The V gene is TRBV4-2, the J gene TRBJ1-1, with D possibly being TRBD1 (5 bases). The ends were cut back, 1 base at V and 1 base at J, with 7 bases in the middle. Germline V gene lookup returns CDR1 LGHNA and CDR2 YNFKEQ. There are 14 residues in the CDR3. This CDR3 reads CASSQVGGNTEAFF. As DNA, the CDR3 is TGTGCCAGCAGCCAAGTTGGGGGGAACACTGAAGCTTTCTTT.

This clone was recorded once. The chain couples TRBV30 to TRBJ2-3; 9 bases are shared with TRBD2. With 5 bases clipped from V and 6 bases from J, the junction kept 6 bases outside the gene matches. Germline lookup yields CDR1 GTSNPN and CDR2 SVGIG (reference sequence). The length of the CDR3 is 13 residues. Here the CDR3 DNA reads TGTGCCTGGCTCTTAGCGGGAGTTGATACGCAGTATTTT. It is translated as CAWLLAGVDTQYF. The variable domain in full, with the rest retrieved from reference TRBV30 and TRBJ2-3, is SQTIHQWPATLVQPVGSPLSLECTVEGTSNPNLYWYRQAAGRGLQLLFYSVGIGQISSEVPQNLSASRPQDRQFILSSKKLLLSDSGFYLCAWLLAGVDTQYFGPGTRLTVL.

V and J are TRBV4-1 and TRBJ2-3; D not certain. This CDR3 comprises 15 residues. Germline V gene sequence: CDR1 MGHRA, CDR2 YSYEKL. The V end was cut by 0 bases, the J end by 7 bases, with 14 bases between. Here the CDR3 DNA reads TGCGCCAGCAGCCAAGATTTGGTGTTTGTAAATACGCAGTATTTT. This translates into CASSQDLVFVNTQYF.

The rearrangement links TRBV5-4 to TRBJ1-4; no clear D. Trimming cost V 1 base and J 2 bases, with 0 bases left between them. Germline lookup yields CDR1 SGHNT and CDR2 YYREEE (reference sequence). The CDR3 totals 12 residues. The CDR3: CASSLTNEKLFF. The CDR3 DNA follows: TGTGCCAGCAGCTTGACTAATGAAAAACTGTTTTTT.

Turning to this clone: This same CDR3 is encoded by further DNA sequences in the sample. This sequence joins TRBV5-1 and TRBJ2-5; TRBD2 aligns across 7 bases. With V trimmed by 5 bases and J by 4 bases, 11 bases remained unmatched. The CDR3 consists of 15 residues. Looked up from germline, CDR1 is SGHRS and CDR2 is YFSETQ. The CDR3 loop reads CASRSTRGSRETQYF. The CDR3 DNA reads as TGCGCCAGCAGAAGCACCCGCGGGAGTCGAGAGACCCAGTACTTC.

The CDR3 region has the DNA TGTGCCAGCACCTCCCTCAGGGGCGAGCAGTACTTC. Its translation: CASTSLRGEQYF. The chain links TRBV6-5 to TRBJ2-7; D possibly corresponds to TRBD1 (6 bases). The CDR3 spans 12 residues. Germline values: CDR1 MNHEY, CDR2 SVGAGI. Trimming took off 7 bases at V and 6 bases at J, with 13 bases between the two ends.

This chain connects TRBV6-1 to TRBJ2-7; 8 bases match TRBD1. The CDR3 is made up of 15 amino acids. The junction had 8 bases not matched to a gene; V was cut back by 4 bases and J by 3 bases. The germline V gene has CDR1 MNHNS and CDR2 SASEGT. CDR3 residues: CASSGSGTGFYEQYF. The CDR3 DNA is TGTGCCAGCAGTGGCTCCGGGACAGGCTTCTACGAGCAGTACTTC.

The chain combines TRBV7-3 with TRBJ1-1, with TRBD1 identical over 9 bases. J was trimmed by 3 bases and V by 4 bases; bases with no gene match: 3. CDR1 and CDR2 from the germline V gene are SGHTA and FQGTGA. CDR3 size: 14 residues. The CDR3 sequence: CASSSTGGYTEAFF. The DNA of the CDR3 is TGTGCCAGCAGCTCGACAGGGGGATACACTGAAGCTTTCTTT.

CDR3 sequence: CASSLDGVEQYF. CDR3 DNA: TGTGCCAGCAGCTTAGATGGTGTGGAGCAGTACTTC. This chain links TRBV7-9 with TRBJ2-7; D gene uncertain. V lost 1 base, J lost 7 bases, and 8 bases lay in between. Germline assignment: CDR1 SEHNR and CDR2 FQNEAQ (reference sequence). This CDR3 has 12 residues.

The chain has TRBV28 and TRBJ2-7; 8 nucleotides line up with TRBD1. The CDR3 runs 12 residues. Trimming at V came to 7 bases and at J to 5 bases, leaving 4 bases not matched to a gene. CDR1 is MDHEN and CDR2 is SYDVKM in the germline V gene. In DNA, the CDR3 is TGTGCCAGCACGGACAGGGTCCACGAGCAGTACTTC. It yields the protein CASTDRVHEQYF.

The CDR3: CASSLDTTSSTDTQYF. CDR3 coding DNA: TGCGCCAGCAGCTTGGATACGACGTCTAGCACAGATACGCAGTATTTT. The V and J genes are TRBV5-1 and TRBJ2-3; D gene ambiguous. The CDR3 has 16 amino acids. Looked up from germline, CDR1 is SGHRS and CDR2 is YFSETQ. Trimming removed 0 bases from V and 0 bases from J, with 11 bases in between.

The chain uses TRBV4-1 and TRBJ2-5; TRBD2 agrees at 8 bases. The CDR3 consists of 16 residues. Germline V gene sequence: CDR1 MGHRA, CDR2 YSYEKL. The trim removed 4 bases at V and 3 bases at J, leaving 10 bases unmatched. The CDR3 DNA reads TGCGCCAGCAGCCCCCGCAGGGCGGGAGGCAAAGAGACCCAGTACTTC. Protein: CASSPRRAGGKETQYF.

This sequence joins TRBV4-1 and TRBJ2-2, with TRBD1 identical over 7 bases. This CDR3 has 17 amino acids. Germline V gene sequence: CDR1 MGHRA, CDR2 YSYEKL. V was pared by 4 bases and J by 4 bases, with 12 bases of the junction left unmatched. CDR3 coding DNA: TGCGCCAGCAGCCGAGGACAGTCGAGGGACAGCACCGGGGAGCTGTTTTTT. It specifies CASSRGQSRDSTGELFF.

The genes are TRBV12-5 and TRBJ1-2; D not certain. With 3 bases removed from V and 1 base from J, the gap between germline ends came to 9 bases. The CDR3 spans 14 residues. From germline, CDR1 is LGHNT and CDR2 FRNRAP. For the CDR3, the DNA is TGTGCTAGTGGTTTCTCAGGTGGTAACTATGGCTACACCTTC. Amino acids: CASGFSGGNYGYTF.

The chain recombines TRBV18 with TRBJ2-2, with D maybe TRBD2 (6 bases). Germline V lookup: CDR1 KGHSH, CDR2 LQKENI. The CDR3 has 14 amino acids. The V end lost 3 bases, the J end lost 11 bases, and 16 bases lay between the germline ends. The CDR3 DNA is TGTGCCAGCTCACCGGGGACTTTCATTCGAGAGCTGTTTTTT. It translates to CASSPGTFIRELFF.

This clone was seen a single time. This chain links TRBV7-6 with TRBJ2-7; the D is unclear. The CDR3 runs 14 residues. V lost 1 base and J lost 4, with 11 bases in between. Germline-derived CDR1 and CDR2 are SGHVS and FNYEAQ. In DNA form, the CDR3 reads TGTGCCAGCAGCTTAGACGGACCTCAGTACGAGCAGTACTTC. Translation: CASSLDGPQYEQYF.

This clone was counted once. The chain has TRBV5-1 and TRBJ1-1; the match to TRBD1 covers 9 bases. This CDR3 is 15 amino acids long. CDR1 is SGHRS and CDR2 is YFSETQ in the germline V gene. V shed 1 base and J 5 bases; nucleotides not matched to a gene: 6. The CDR3, as DNA: TGCGCCAGCAGCTTGACAGGGGGCGAGGGGACTGAAGCTTTCTTT. This translates into CASSLTGGEGTEAFF.

The V and J genes are TRBV5-1 and TRBJ1-4; D is uncertain. V gave up 3 bases and J gave up 3 bases, with 6 bases separating them. Germline CDR1 SGHRS, CDR2 YFSETQ. The CDR3 has 13 residues. The CDR3 DNA sequence: TGCGCCAGCAGCTCCCGTCCTAATGAAAAACTGTTTTTT. As protein: CASSSRPNEKLFF.

The chain carries TRBV9 and TRBJ2-3; unclear D gene. The CDR3 covers 12 residues. With 5 bases removed from V and 3 bases from J, the gap between germline ends came to 7 bases. The germline V gene has CDR1 SGDLS and CDR2 YYNGEE. CDR3 loop: CASSLETDTQYF. CDR3 DNA: TGTGCCAGCAGTCTTGAAACAGATACGCAGTATTTT.

Here the CDR3 reads CASSFLRVLESGELFF. In DNA, the CDR3 is TGTGCCAGCAGCTTCCTCAGGGTTCTTGAATCCGGGGAGCTGTTTTTT. The J gene is TRBJ2-2, the V gene TRBV11-2; maybe TRBD1 (5 bases). Per germline, CDR1 SGHAT and CDR2 FQNNGV. V shed 3 bases and J shed 6 bases, with 17 bases lying between them. The CDR3 is made up of 16 amino acids.

The V call is TRBV19, the J call TRBJ2-1; possibly TRBD1 for D (5 bases). Germline lookup yields CDR1 LNHDA and CDR2 SQIVND (reference sequence). This CDR3 comprises 17 residues. Trimming removed 3 bases at V and 0 bases at J, with 15 bases between. The CDR3 DNA reads TGTGCCAGTAGTATGGGGCAGGGATGGACCTCCTACAATGAGCAGTTCTTC. This gives the protein CASSMGQGWTSYNEQFF. The full variable domain, completed using reference TRBV19 and TRBJ2-1, is DGGITQSPKYLFRKEGQNVTLSCEQNLNHDAMYWYRQDPGQGLRLIYYSQIVNDFQKGDIAEGYSVSREKKESFPLTVTSAQKNPTAFYLCASSMGQGWTSYNEQFFGPGTRLTVL.